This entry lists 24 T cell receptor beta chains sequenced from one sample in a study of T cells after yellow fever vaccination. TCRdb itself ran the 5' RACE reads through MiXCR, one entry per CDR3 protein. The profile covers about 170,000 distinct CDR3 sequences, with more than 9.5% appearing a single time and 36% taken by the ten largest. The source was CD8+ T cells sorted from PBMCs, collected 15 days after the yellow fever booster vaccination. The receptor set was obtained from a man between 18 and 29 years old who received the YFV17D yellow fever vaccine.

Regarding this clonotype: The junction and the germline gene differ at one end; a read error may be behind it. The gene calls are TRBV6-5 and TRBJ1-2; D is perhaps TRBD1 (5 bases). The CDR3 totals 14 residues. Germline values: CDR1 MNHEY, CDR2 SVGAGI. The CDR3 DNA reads TGTGCCATCAGTTCACTCCGGGACGTTTGCGGCTACACCTTC. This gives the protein CAISSLRDVCGYTF.

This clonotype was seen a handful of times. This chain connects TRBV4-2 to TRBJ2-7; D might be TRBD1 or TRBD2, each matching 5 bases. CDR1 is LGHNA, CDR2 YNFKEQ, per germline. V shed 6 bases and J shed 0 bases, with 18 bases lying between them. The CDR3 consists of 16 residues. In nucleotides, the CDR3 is TGTGCCAGCAGAGAGAGGGCTTGGGGCCTCTCCTACGAGCAGTACTTC. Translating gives CASRERAWGLSYEQYF.

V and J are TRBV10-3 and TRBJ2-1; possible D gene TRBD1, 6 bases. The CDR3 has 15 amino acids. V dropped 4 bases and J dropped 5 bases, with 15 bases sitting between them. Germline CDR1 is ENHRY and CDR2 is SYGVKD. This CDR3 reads CAISGQEWGNNEQFF. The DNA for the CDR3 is TGTGCCATCAGTGGACAGGAGTGGGGTAACAATGAGCAGTTCTTC.

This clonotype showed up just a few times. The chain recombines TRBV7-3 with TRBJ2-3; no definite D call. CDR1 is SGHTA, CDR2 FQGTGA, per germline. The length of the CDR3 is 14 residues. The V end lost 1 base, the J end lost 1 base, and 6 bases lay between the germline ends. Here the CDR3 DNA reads TGTGCCAGCAGCTTAATCGAGGGCACAGATACGCAGTATTTT. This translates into CASSLIEGTDTQYF.

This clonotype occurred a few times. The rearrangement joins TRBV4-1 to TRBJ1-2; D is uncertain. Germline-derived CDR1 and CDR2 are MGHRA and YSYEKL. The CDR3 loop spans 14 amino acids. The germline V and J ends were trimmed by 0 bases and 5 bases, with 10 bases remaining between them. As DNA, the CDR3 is TGCGCCAGCAGCCAAGAGGCGTCTTGGTATGGCTACACCTTC. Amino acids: CASSQEASWYGYTF.

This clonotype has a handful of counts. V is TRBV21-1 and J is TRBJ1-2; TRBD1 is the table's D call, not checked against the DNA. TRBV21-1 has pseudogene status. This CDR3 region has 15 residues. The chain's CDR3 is CASSKCPGGCYGYTF. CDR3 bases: TGTGCCAGCAGCAAATGCCCAGGGGGCTGCTATGGCTACACCTTC.

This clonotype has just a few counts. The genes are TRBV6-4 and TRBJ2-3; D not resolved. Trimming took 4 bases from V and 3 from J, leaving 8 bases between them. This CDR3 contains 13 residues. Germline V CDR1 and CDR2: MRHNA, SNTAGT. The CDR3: CASSVSATDTQYF. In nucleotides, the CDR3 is TGTGCCAGCAGTGTTTCCGCGACAGATACGCAGTATTTT.

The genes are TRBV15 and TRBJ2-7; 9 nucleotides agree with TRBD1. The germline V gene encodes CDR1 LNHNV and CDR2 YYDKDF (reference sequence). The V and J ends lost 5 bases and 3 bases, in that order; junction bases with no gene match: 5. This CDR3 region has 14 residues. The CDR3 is CATSYRGRDYEQYF. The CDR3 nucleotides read TGTGCCACCAGCTACAGGGGGCGCGACTACGAGCAGTACTTC.

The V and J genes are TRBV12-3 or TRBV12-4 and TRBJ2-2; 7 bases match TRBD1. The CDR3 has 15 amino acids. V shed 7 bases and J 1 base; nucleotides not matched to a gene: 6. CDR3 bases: TGTGCCAGCACCGATGGACAGGAGAACACCGGGGAGCTGTTTTTT. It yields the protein CASTDGQENTGELFF.

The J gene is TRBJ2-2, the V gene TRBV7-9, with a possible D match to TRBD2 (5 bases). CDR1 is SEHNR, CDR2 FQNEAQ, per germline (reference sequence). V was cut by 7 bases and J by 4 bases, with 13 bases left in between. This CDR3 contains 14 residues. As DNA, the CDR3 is TGTGCCAGCACCCCCACTAGTGCCACCGGGGAGCTGTTTTTT. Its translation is CASTPTSATGELFF.

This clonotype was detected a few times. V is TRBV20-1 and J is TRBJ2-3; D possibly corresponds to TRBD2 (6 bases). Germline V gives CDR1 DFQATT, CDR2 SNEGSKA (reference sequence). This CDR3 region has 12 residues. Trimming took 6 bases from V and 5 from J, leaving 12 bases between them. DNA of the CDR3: TGCAGTGCCCGGTGGCGGGGAGATACGCAGTATTTT. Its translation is CSARWRGDTQYF.

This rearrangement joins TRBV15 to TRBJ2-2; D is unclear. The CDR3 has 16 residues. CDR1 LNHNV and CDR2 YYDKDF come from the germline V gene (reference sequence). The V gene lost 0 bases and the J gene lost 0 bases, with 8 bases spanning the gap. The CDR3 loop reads CATSRDPTTNTGELFF. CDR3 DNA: TGTGCCACCAGCAGAGACCCCACCACGAACACCGGGGAGCTGTTTTTT.

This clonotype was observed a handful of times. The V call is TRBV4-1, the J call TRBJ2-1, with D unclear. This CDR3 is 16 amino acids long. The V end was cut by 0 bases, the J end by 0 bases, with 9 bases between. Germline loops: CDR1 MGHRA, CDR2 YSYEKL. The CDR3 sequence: CASSQDPVGSYNEQFF. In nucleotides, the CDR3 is TGCGCCAGCAGCCAAGATCCTGTAGGCTCCTACAATGAGCAGTTCTTC.

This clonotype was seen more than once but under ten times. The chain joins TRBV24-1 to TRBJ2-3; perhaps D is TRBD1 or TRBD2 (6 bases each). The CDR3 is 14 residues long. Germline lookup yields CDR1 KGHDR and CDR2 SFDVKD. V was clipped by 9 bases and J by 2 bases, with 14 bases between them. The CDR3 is CATESGAPTDTQYF. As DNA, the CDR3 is TGTGCCACCGAATCGGGGGCCCCCACAGATACGCAGTATTTT.

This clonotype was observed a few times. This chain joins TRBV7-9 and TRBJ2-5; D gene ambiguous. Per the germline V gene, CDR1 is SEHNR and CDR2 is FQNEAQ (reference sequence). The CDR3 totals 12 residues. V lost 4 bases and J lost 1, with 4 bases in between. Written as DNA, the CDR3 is TGTGCCAGCAGCTCGGGCCAAGAGACCCAGTACTTC. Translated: CASSSGQETQYF.

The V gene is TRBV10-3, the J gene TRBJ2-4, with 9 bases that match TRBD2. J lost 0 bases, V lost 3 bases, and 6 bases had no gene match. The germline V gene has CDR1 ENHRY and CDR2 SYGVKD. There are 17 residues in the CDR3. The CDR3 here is CAISDPSSGEAKNIQYF. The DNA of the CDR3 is TGTGCCATCAGTGACCCTTCTAGCGGGGAAGCCAAAAACATTCAGTACTTC.

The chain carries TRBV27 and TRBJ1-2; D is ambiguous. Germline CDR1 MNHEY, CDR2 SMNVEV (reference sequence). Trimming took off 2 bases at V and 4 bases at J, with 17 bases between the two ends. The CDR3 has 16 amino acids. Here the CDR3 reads CASSLGSGLNIYGYTF. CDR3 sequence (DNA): TGTGCCAGCAGTTTAGGGTCAGGACTGAATATCTATGGCTACACCTTC.

The CDR3 is CASSYVQGTNEKLFF. The CDR3 DNA sequence: TGTGCCAGCAGTTACGTCCAGGGAACTAATGAAAAACTGTTTTTT. J is TRBJ1-4 and V is TRBV6-5; D might be TRBD1 (5 bases). The CDR3 runs 15 residues. Between the trimmed V and J ends, which lost 2 bases and 1 base, there was a span of 8 bases. Germline CDR1 reads MNHEY; CDR2 reads SVGAGI.

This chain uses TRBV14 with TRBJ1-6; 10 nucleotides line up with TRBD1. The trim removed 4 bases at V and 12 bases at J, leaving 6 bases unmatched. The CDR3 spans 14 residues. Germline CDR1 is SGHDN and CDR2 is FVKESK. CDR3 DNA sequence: TGTGCCAGCAGCCTGACAGGGGGCGGGAGACCCCTCCACTTT. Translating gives CASSLTGGGRPLHF.

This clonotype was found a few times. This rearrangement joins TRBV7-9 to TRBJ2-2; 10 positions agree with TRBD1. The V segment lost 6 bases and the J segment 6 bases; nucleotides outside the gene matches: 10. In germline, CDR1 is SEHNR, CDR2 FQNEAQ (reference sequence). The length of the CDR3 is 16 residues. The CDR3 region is CASRETGQGRSGELFF. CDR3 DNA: TGTGCCAGCAGAGAAACGGGACAGGGGCGGTCCGGGGAGCTGTTTTTT.

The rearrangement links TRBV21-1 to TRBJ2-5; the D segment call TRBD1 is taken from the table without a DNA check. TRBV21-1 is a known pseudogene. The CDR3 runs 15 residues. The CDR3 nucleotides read TGTGCCAGGTCACTTGGGACACCGCGAGAGGAGACCCAGTACTTC. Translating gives CARSLGTPREETQYF.

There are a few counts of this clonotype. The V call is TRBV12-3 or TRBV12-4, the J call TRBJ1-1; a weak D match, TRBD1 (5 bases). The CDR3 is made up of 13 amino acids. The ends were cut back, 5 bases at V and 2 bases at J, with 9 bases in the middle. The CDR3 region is CASSLRANTEAFF. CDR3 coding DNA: TGTGCCAGCAGTCTCAGGGCAAACACTGAAGCTTTCTTT.

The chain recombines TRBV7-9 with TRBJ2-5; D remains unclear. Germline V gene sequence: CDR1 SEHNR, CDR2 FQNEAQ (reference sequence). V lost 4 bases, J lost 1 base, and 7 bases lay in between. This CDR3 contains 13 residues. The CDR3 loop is CASSYSPQETQYF. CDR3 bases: TGTGCCAGCAGCTATAGTCCCCAAGAGACCCAGTACTTC.

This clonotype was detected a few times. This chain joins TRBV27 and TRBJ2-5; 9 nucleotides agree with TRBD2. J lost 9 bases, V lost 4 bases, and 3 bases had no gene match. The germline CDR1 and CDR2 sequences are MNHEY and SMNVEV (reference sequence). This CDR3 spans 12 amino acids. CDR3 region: CASSSSGGSQYF. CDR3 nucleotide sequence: TGTGCCAGCAGTTCAAGCGGGGGGTCCCAGTACTTC.